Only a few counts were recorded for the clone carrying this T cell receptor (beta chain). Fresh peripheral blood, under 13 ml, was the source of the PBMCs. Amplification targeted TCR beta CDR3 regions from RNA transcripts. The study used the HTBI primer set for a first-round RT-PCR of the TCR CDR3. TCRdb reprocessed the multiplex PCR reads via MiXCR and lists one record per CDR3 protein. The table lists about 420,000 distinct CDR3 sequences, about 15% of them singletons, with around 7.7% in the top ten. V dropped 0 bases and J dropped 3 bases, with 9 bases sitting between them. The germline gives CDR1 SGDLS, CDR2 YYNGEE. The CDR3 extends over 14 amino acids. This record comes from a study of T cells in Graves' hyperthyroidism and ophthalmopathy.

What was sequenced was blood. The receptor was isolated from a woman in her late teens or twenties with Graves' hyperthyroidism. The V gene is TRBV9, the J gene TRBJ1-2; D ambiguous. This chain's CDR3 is CASSVAEAYYGYTF. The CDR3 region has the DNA TGTGCCAGCAGCGTAGCTGAGGCGTACTATGGCTACACCTTC.